The rows below give T cell receptor beta chains drawn from one sample of a study of beta chain features in type 1 diabetes. Assay: immunoSEQ multiplex PCR; the TCRdb copy retains only in-frame clones and omits some. The sample has about 270,000 clones, roughly an eighth seen once. Sequenced input: naive CD4+ T cells from blood. These receptors were collected from a man younger than 45 with type 1 diabetes. The CDR3 runs from the conserved cysteine through the conserved F or W.

CDR3aa	v_gene	j_gene
CASGLAGGNEQYF	TRBV10-3	TRBJ2-7
CASSESYEQYF	TRBV25-1	TRBJ2-7
CSVGQEYNSPLHF	TRBV29-1	TRBJ1-6
CASSLGLAKGEQYF	TRBV11-3	TRBJ2-7
CASSSSSDTQYF	TRBV5-4	TRBJ2-3
CASSKAVGAGGNTEAFF	TRBV4-3	TRBJ1-1
CASSYRTSVYEQYF	TRBV6-6	TRBJ2-7
CASIPLQSYEQYF	TRBV6-5	TRBJ2-7
CASSIDSGRFPSSYNEQFF	TRBV19	TRBJ2-1
CASQGAERYEQYF	TRBV28	TRBJ2-7
CASSAGTRAHQPQHF	TRBV27	TRBJ1-5
CASSLSWSEAFF	TRBV7-2	TRBJ1-1
CASSTGGEGREQYF	TRBV28	TRBJ2-7
CASSYSGGINQPQHF	TRBV6-6	TRBJ1-5
CASSRQGTGELFF	TRBV14	TRBJ2-2
CASSLSTGAYEQYF	TRBV28	TRBJ2-7
CASSPKDRERLDGYTF	TRBV18	TRBJ1-2
CASSSGGRSDEQYF	TRBV5-4	TRBJ2-7
CASSISQPRGSYNEQFF	TRBV19	TRBJ2-1
CATSSPSGNRNEQFF	TRBV15	TRBJ2-1
CASSLNWRADTQYF	TRBV7-2	TRBJ2-3
CASSAGTDSNQPQHF	TRBV5-1	TRBJ1-5
CASSLTYGDNEQFF	TRBV7-7	TRBJ2-1
CASSLGRLAGVDETQYF	TRBV7-9	TRBJ2-5
CASTPATETSTDTQYF	TRBV25-1	TRBJ2-3
CASSPLTAEAFF	TRBV18	TRBJ1-1
CASSIPLWGLAKNIQYF	TRBV19	TRBJ2-4
CASSGLPGQGAEAFF	TRBV5-1	TRBJ1-1
CASSLVRGNNQPQHF	TRBV7-2	TRBJ1-5
CASSPHRRETQYF	TRBV18	TRBJ2-5
CATSPMGRQEGAGELFF	TRBV15	TRBJ2-2
CASRPLGQGATEAFF	TRBV7-9	TRBJ1-1
CASRPGQSYEQYF	TRBV28	TRBJ2-7
CASSQGLAGAAYEQYF	TRBV11-1	TRBJ2-7
CASSKDDSLEPFYGYTF	TRBV21-1	TRBJ1-2
CASRMTGAQETQYF	TRBV7-2	TRBJ2-5
CASSFEIYSNEQFF	TRBV7-8	TRBJ2-1
CASSDYVGLAGVNEQFF	TRBV25-1	TRBJ2-1
CASSRDSRSYNEQFF	TRBV7-3	TRBJ2-1
CASSPRRASGHYEQYF	TRBV18	TRBJ2-7